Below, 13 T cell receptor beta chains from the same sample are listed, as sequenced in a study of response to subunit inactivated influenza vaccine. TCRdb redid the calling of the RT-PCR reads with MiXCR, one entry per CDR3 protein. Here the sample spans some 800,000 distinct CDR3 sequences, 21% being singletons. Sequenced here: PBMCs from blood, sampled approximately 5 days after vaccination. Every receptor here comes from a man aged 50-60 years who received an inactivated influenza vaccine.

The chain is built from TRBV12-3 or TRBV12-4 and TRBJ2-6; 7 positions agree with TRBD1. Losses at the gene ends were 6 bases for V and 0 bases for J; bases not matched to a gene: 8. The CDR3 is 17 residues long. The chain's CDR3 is CASRPSTGNSGANVLTF. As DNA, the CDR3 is TGTGCCAGCAGACCTTCGACAGGGAACTCTGGGGCCAACGTCCTGACTTTC.

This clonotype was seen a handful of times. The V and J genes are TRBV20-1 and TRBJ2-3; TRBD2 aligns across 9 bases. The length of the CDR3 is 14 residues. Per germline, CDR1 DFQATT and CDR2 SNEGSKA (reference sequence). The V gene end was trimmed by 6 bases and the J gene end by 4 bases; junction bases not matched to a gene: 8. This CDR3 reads CSAKGGGGADTQYF. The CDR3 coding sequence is TGCAGTGCAAAAGGCGGCGGGGGGGCAGATACGCAGTATTTT.

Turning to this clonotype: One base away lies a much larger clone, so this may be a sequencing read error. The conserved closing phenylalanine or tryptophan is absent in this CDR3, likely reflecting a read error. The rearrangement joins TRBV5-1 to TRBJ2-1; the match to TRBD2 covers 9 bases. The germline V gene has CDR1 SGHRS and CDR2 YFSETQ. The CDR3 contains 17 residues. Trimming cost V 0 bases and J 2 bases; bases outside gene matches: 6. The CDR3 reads CASSLAPTSGTYNEQFS. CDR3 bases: TGCGCCAGCAGCTTGGCCCCGACTAGCGGCACCTACAATGAGCAGTTCTCC.

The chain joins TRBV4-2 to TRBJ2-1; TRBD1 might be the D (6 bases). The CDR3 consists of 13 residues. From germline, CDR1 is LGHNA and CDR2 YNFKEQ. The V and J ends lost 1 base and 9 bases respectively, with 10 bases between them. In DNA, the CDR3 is TGTGCCAGCAGCCAAGGGGGGCATACTGAGCAGTTCTTC. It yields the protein CASSQGGHTEQFF.

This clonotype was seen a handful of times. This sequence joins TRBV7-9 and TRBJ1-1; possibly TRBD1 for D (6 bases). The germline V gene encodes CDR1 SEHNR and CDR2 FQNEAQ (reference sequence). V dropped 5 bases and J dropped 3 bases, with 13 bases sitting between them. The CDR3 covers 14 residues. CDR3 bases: TGTGCCAGCAGCCATTACAGGGAGGACACTGAAGCTTTCTTT. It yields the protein CASSHYREDTEAFF.

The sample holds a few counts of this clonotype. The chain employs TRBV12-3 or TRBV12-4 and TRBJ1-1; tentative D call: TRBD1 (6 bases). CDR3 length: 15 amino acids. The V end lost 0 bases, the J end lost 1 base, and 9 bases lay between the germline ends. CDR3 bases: TGTGCCAGCAGTTTAGCCCCAGGGGCGAACACTGAAGCTTTCTTT. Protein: CASSLAPGANTEAFF.

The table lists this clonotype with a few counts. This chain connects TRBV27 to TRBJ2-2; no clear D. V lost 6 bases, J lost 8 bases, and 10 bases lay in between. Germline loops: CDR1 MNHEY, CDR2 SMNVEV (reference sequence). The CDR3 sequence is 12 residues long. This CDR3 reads CASSYSIGELFF. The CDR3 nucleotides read TGTGCCAGCAGCTATTCCATAGGGGAGCTGTTTTTT.

Here the CDR3 reads CASSTLAGSTDTQYF. CDR3 DNA sequence: TGTGCCAGCAGCACATTAGCGGGAAGCACAGATACGCAGTATTTT. The chain employs TRBV5-4 and TRBJ2-3, with TRBD2 matching over 8 bases. The germline gives CDR1 SGHNT, CDR2 YYREEE (reference sequence). With 4 bases clipped from V and 0 bases from J, the junction kept 4 bases outside the gene matches. The CDR3 runs 15 residues.

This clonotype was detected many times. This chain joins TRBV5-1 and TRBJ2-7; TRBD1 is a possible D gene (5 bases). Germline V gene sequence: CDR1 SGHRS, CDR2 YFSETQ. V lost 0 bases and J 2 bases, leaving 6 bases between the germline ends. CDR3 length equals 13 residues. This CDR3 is CASSLEGAYEQYF. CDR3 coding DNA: TGCGCCAGCAGCTTGGAAGGGGCCTACGAGCAGTACTTC.

The CDR3 nucleotides are TGCGCCAGCAGTGCCTCCCACTCCTACGAGCAGTACTTC. Its translation: CASSASHSYEQYF. V and J are TRBV4-3 and TRBJ2-7; D is unclear. V dropped 6 bases and J dropped 0 bases, with 9 bases sitting between them. Germline V gene data show CDR1 as LGHNA and CDR2 as YSLEER. The CDR3 contains 13 residues.

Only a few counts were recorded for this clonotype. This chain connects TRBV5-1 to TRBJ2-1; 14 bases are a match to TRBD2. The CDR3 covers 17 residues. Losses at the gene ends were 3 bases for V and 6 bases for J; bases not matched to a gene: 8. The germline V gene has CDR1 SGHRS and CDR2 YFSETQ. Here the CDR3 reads CASSSRLAGGRGNEQFF. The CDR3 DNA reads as TGCGCCAGCAGCTCAAGACTAGCGGGAGGGCGGGGCAATGAGCAGTTCTTC.

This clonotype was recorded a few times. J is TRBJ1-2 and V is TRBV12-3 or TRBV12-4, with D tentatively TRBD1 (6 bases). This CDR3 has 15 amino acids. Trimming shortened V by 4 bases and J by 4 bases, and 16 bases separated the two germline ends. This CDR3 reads CASSSRPDSSYGYTF. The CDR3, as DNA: TGTGCCAGCAGTTCTAGACCGGACAGCTCCTATGGCTACACCTTC.

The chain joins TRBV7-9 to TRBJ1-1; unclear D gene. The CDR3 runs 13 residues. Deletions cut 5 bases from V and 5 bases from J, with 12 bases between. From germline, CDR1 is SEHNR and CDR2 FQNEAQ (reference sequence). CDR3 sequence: CASSTGRWTEAFF. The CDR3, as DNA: TGTGCCAGCAGCACCGGACGGTGGACTGAAGCTTTCTTT.